Below are 17 T cell receptor beta chains sequenced from a single sample in a study of blood T cell repertoires in COVID-19. Only in-frame clones appear in the TCRdb table, and some are missing; sequencing was by immunoSEQ multiplex PCR. This table has roughly 200,000 clones, roughly 86% appearing once. Specimen: PBMCs or T cells enriched from blood (not recorded which). The receptors derive from a woman aged 40 to 50 in a cohort exposed to, infected with or recovered from COVID-19 (not recorded which).

This rearrangement joins TRBV6-5 to TRBJ1-2; possibly TRBD1 for D (5 bases). CDR3 length: 14 residues. Germline V gene sequence: CDR1 MNHEY, CDR2 SVGAGI. V was pared by 6 bases and J by 4 bases, with 15 bases between. The DNA for the CDR3 is TGTGCCAGCAGGGCTCCGGGGGTCGGCTATGGCTACACCTTC. Protein: CASRAPGVGYGYTF.

The chain uses TRBV7-2 and TRBJ1-2; no reliable D call. Germline lookup yields CDR1 SGHTA and CDR2 FQGNSA. The CDR3 contains 15 residues. V dropped 8 bases and J dropped 2 bases, with 18 bases sitting between them. CDR3 nucleotide sequence: TGTGCCAGCCCACCCCCTGGAGGGCTAAACTATGGCTACACCTTC. It specifies CASPPPGGLNYGYTF.

The chain couples TRBV5-1 to TRBJ1-3; the match to TRBD1 covers 12 bases. There are 15 residues in the CDR3. Germline trimming cut 3 bases from V and 4 bases from J; bases unmatched to any gene: 2. CDR1 SGHRS and CDR2 YFSETQ come from the germline V gene. CDR3 bases: TGCGCCAGCAGCTCGGGACAGGGGGCCGGAAACACCATATATTTT. Protein sequence: CASSSGQGAGNTIYF.

The CDR3 sequence is CASSANLAGFFRTQYF. In DNA, the CDR3 is TGTGCCAGCAGCGCGAATTTAGCGGGTTTTTTCCGAACCCAGTACTTC. The chain couples TRBV7-9 to TRBJ2-5; the match to TRBD2 covers 7 bases. Germline loops: CDR1 SEHNR, CDR2 FQNEAQ (reference sequence). This CDR3 spans 16 amino acids. The trim removed 5 bases at V and 8 bases at J, leaving 17 bases unmatched. The full variable domain, rest sourced from reference TRBV7-9 and TRBJ2-5, is DTGVSQNPRHKITKRGQNVTFRCDPISEHNRLYWYRQTLGQGPEFLTYFQNEAQLEKSRLLSDRFSAERPKGSFSTLEIQRTEQGDSAMYLCASSANLAGFFRTQYFGPGTRLLVL.

The chain uses TRBV11-2 and TRBJ2-1, with 9 bases identical to TRBD2. Germline loops: CDR1 SGHAT, CDR2 FQNNGV. Losses at the gene ends were 4 bases for V and 1 base for J; bases not matched to a gene: 5. The CDR3 spans 16 residues. CDR3 residues: CASSSQSGGSYNEQFF. The CDR3 DNA reads TGTGCCAGCAGCTCTCAAAGCGGGGGGTCCTACAATGAGCAGTTCTTC.

V and J are TRBV5-1 and TRBJ1-1; D unclear. Trimming took off 5 bases at V and 7 bases at J, with 15 bases between the two ends. The germline CDR1 and CDR2 sequences are SGHRS and YFSETQ. This CDR3 has 13 amino acids. As DNA, the CDR3 is TGCGCCAGCAGTGATATGCTCGGAGTTGAAGCTTTCTTT. Translating it yields CASSDMLGVEAFF.

The chain recombines TRBV19 with TRBJ2-7, with a weak D call TRBD2 (6 bases). The germline V and J ends were trimmed by 7 bases and 0 bases, with 13 bases remaining between them. The CDR3 is made up of 14 amino acids. Per the germline V gene, CDR1 is LNHDA and CDR2 is SQIVND (reference sequence). The CDR3 nucleotides read TGTGCCAGTAAGGCGGGGCAGAGCTCCTACGAGCAGTACTTC. As protein: CASKAGQSSYEQYF.

The rearrangement joins TRBV6-4 to TRBJ2-3; D is unclear. The CDR3 runs 13 residues. V was cut by 5 bases and J by 6 bases, with 12 bases left in between. Germline CDR1 is MRHNA and CDR2 is SNTAGT. CDR3 in DNA: TGTGCCAGCAGTCAGCGAGCCCAGGATACGCAGTATTTT. Protein sequence: CASSQRAQDTQYF.

This clone was counted a single time. V and J are TRBV7-8 and TRBJ2-1, with 12 bases aligning to TRBD2. The CDR3 covers 15 residues. After removal of 2 bases from V and 10 bases from J, the junction contained 6 bases not matched to a gene. The germline V gene has CDR1 SGHVS and CDR2 FQNEAQ. The CDR3 is CASSLITSGRNEQFF. The CDR3 bases are TGTGCCAGCAGCTTAATTACTAGCGGGAGGAACGAGCAGTTCTTC.

This rearrangement joins TRBV19 to TRBJ2-7; tentative D call: TRBD2 (5 bases). CDR3 size: 14 residues. The V end lost 0 bases, the J end lost 7 bases, and 13 bases lay between the germline ends. The V gene's germline CDR1 is LNHDA and CDR2 SQIVND (reference sequence). The CDR3 protein is CASSIDLLREEQYF. Here the CDR3 DNA reads TGTGCCAGTAGTATAGATCTACTTAGGGAGGAGCAGTACTTC.

This clone has only a few counts. This chain links TRBV7-9 with TRBJ1-1; maybe TRBD1 (5 bases). The V and J ends lost 6 bases and 3 bases respectively, with 14 bases between them. This CDR3 region has 14 residues. Germline V gives CDR1 SEHNR, CDR2 FQNEAQ (reference sequence). The CDR3 spells CASRGPGLDTEAFF. The DNA of the CDR3 is TGTGCCAGCAGGGGCCCGGGACTCGACACTGAAGCTTTCTTT.

The chain joins TRBV4-3 to TRBJ1-2; no clear D gene. CDR1 and CDR2 (germline): LGHNA, YSLEER. This CDR3 has 17 amino acids. V was shortened by 0 bases and J by 3 bases, with 17 bases between the two germline ends. The CDR3 spells CASSQDPSGGSDYGYTF. CDR3 bases: TGCGCCAGCAGCCAAGATCCCTCGGGAGGGTCGGACTATGGCTACACCTTC.

The CDR3 region is CASRIYGGRDTEAFF. CDR3 DNA sequence: TGTGCCAGTAGGATCTACGGGGGGCGGGACACTGAAGCTTTCTTT. The chain uses TRBV19 and TRBJ1-1, with D possibly matching TRBD1 (6 bases). The V gene's germline CDR1 is LNHDA and CDR2 SQIVND (reference sequence). The V and J ends lost 6 bases and 3 bases respectively, with 17 bases between them. There are 15 residues in the CDR3.

J is TRBJ2-1 and V is TRBV13, with TRBD2 matching 9 bases. V was pared by 5 bases and J by 2 bases, with 4 bases of the junction left unmatched. There are 15 residues in the CDR3. Per the germline V gene, CDR1 is PRHDT and CDR2 is FYEKMQ (reference sequence). The CDR3: CASSERTSAYNEQFF. CDR3 coding DNA: TGTGCCAGCAGCGAACGGACTAGCGCCTACAATGAGCAGTTCTTC.

This clone is a singleton in its sample. J is TRBJ2-1 and V is TRBV5-1; 7 bases fit TRBD2. The trim removed 6 bases at V and 1 base at J, leaving 7 bases unmatched. Germline V gene sequence: CDR1 SGHRS, CDR2 YFSETQ. CDR3 length: 15 amino acids. CDR3 sequence (DNA): TGCGCCAGCAACGGCGGGAGTACGTCCTACAATGAGCAGTTCTTC. Translated: CASNGGSTSYNEQFF.

The chain combines TRBV3-1 (or the pseudogene TRBV3-2) with TRBJ1-2, with D perhaps TRBD1 (5 bases). CDR1 is LGHDT and CDR2 is YNNKEL in the germline V gene (reference sequence). Trimming cost V 6 bases and J 2 bases, with 16 bases left between them. CDR3 length equals 15 residues. CDR3 nucleotide sequence: TGTGCCAGCAGACCTACAGGACGGCTGAACTATGGCTACACCTTC. Protein: CASRPTGRLNYGYTF.

The chain carries TRBV7-6 and TRBJ1-1; TRBD1 matches 12 bases. The germline CDR1 and CDR2 sequences are SGHVS and FNYEAQ. The junction had 5 bases not matched to a gene; V was cut back by 5 bases and J by 7 bases. The CDR3 loop spans 14 amino acids. The CDR3 nucleotides read TGTGCCAGCAGCCAGGGACAGGGGGCGAGTGAAGCTTTCTTT. Translated: CASSQGQGASEAFF.